What follows are 26 T cell receptor beta chains derived from one specimen sequenced in a study of CD8 T cells in ankylosing spondylitis. TCRdb analysed the 5' RACE reads with MiXCR anew, one entry per CDR3 protein. The repertoire has 240,000 or so distinct CDR3 sequences, around 7.8% of them found once; the top ten carry nearly 7%. Material: blood, either unsorted or a sorted T cell fraction (not recorded which). The receptors were sampled from a male donor with ankylosing spondylitis or in good health (not recorded which).

On this clonotype: Being one base from a much bigger clone, this may be a read error. The chain recombines TRBV20-1 with TRBJ1-3; tentative D call: TRBD1 (5 bases). This CDR3 is 14 amino acids long. Germline-derived CDR1 and CDR2 are DFQATT and SNEGSKA (reference sequence). The CDR3 DNA reads TGCAGTGCGACACGGGGCAGCTCTGGAAACCCCATATATTTT. Translating gives CSATRGSSGNPIYF.

This clonotype was counted at least ten times. The CDR3 DNA reads TGCGCCAGCAGCCAAGAGGTCCATAATTCACCCCTCCACTTT. Its translation is CASSQEVHNSPLHF. The chain uses TRBV4-3 and TRBJ1-6, with D unresolved. The CDR3 is 14 amino acids. CDR1 is LGHNA, CDR2 YSLEER, per germline. The V end lost 0 bases, the J end lost 5 bases, and 5 bases lay between the germline ends.

This clonotype was recorded many times. J is TRBJ2-2 and V is TRBV4-3, with 10 bases matching TRBD1. Trimming at V came to 3 bases and at J to 6 bases, leaving 4 bases not matched to a gene. Germline V gene lookup returns CDR1 LGHNA and CDR2 YSLEER. The CDR3 totals 15 residues. The CDR3 loop reads CASSQDRGKSGELFF. CDR3 bases: TGCGCCAGCAGCCAGGACAGGGGGAAATCCGGGGAGCTGTTTTTT.

This clonotype was detected only a few times. The J gene is TRBJ1-6, the V gene TRBV25-1; D ambiguous. Trimming left V 4 bases short and J 4 bases short, with 14 bases between. CDR1 and CDR2 from the germline V gene are MGHDK and SYGVNS. The CDR3 length is 16 residues. CDR3 residues: CASSGGPRRYNSPLHF. CDR3 nucleotides: TGTGCCAGCAGTGGAGGGCCCAGGAGATATAATTCACCCCTCCACTTT.

This clonotype was observed at least ten times. V gene TRBV29-1 combines with J gene TRBJ2-1; D not certain. Germline V gene data show CDR1 as SQVTM and CDR2 as ANQGSEA. The CDR3 consists of 11 residues. V lost 4 bases, J lost 8 bases, and 9 bases lay in between. In DNA form, the CDR3 reads TGCAGCGTTGTGAGGTCCCATGAGCAGTTCTTC. Encoded protein: CSVVRSHEQFF.

V gene TRBV5-1 combines with J gene TRBJ2-5, with D perhaps given as TRBD1 or TRBD2 (6 bases each). The CDR3 runs to 14 residues. Trimming pared 2 bases from V and 6 bases from J, leaving 14 bases between. In germline, CDR1 is SGHRS, CDR2 YFSETQ. Here the CDR3 DNA reads TGCGCCAGCAGCTTCGCAGGGGAGGCGCAGACCCAGTACTTC. This translates into CASSFAGEAQTQYF.

The rearrangement uses TRBV7-2 and TRBJ2-3; 12 nucleotides align to TRBD2. The CDR3 loop spans 16 amino acids. V shed 5 bases, J shed 5 bases, and the junction held 8 bases outside the gene matches. Germline V gene sequence: CDR1 SGHTA, CDR2 FQGNSA. The CDR3 loop is CASSLPSGRAQDTQYF. Written as DNA, the CDR3 is TGTGCCAGCAGCCTCCCTAGCGGGAGGGCCCAAGATACGCAGTATTTT. The variable domain in full, with the rest retrieved from reference TRBV7-2 and TRBJ2-3, is GAGVSQSPSNKVTEKGKDVELRCDPISGHTALYWYRQSLGQGLEFLIYFQGNSAPDKSGLPSDRFSAERTGGSVSTLTIQRTQQEDSAVYLCASSLPSGRAQDTQYFGPGTRLTVL.

This clonotype was recorded at least ten times. The rearrangement links TRBV25-1 to TRBJ1-2, with D hard to call. The CDR3 is made up of 12 amino acids. Deletions cut 4 bases from V and 5 bases from J, with 8 bases between. In germline, CDR1 is MGHDK, CDR2 SYGVNS. In nucleotides, the CDR3 is TGTGCCAGCAGTGCAAGAAATTATGGCTACACCTTC. This translates into CASSARNYGYTF.

This clonotype was counted at least ten times. The chain links TRBV12-3 or TRBV12-4 to TRBJ2-2; 8 bases are a match to TRBD1. This CDR3 spans 15 amino acids. V trimming: 3 bases; J trimming: 4 bases; junction bases outside the gene matches: 4. This CDR3 is CASSFQGAITGELFF. Written as DNA, the CDR3 is TGTGCCAGCAGTTTTCAGGGGGCGATCACCGGGGAGCTGTTTTTT.

This clonotype was seen many times. The gene calls are TRBV12-3 or TRBV12-4 and TRBJ2-1; D remains ambiguous. Trimming pared 1 base from V and 3 bases from J, leaving 7 bases between. This CDR3 comprises 14 residues. The CDR3 nucleotides read TGTGCCAGCAGTTTAGGATTTAACTACAATGAGCAGTTCTTC. Translated: CASSLGFNYNEQFF.

The chain employs TRBV4-3 and TRBJ2-1; D is unclear. Germline assignment: CDR1 LGHNA and CDR2 YSLEER. The CDR3 length is 13 residues. Trimming removed 0 bases at V and 7 bases at J, with 7 bases between. The chain's CDR3 is CASSQELRNEQFF. CDR3 in DNA: TGCGCCAGCAGCCAAGAACTTCGAAATGAGCAGTTCTTC.

In its sample, this clonotype was seen many times. The chain is built from TRBV18 and TRBJ1-1, with D possibly being TRBD1 (5 bases). CDR3 length: 13 amino acids. CDR1 is KGHSH and CDR2 is LQKENI in the germline V gene. Trimming pared 5 bases from V and 1 base from J, leaving 8 bases between. The CDR3 spells CASSSDRNTEAFF. The CDR3 DNA reads TGTGCCAGCTCATCCGACAGGAACACTGAAGCTTTCTTT.

This clonotype was recorded a few times. V and J are TRBV11-1 and TRBJ2-7; 7 bases map to TRBD1. This CDR3 region has 14 residues. Per the germline V gene, CDR1 is SGHAT and CDR2 is FQDESV (reference sequence). J gave up 2 bases and V 5 bases, and 6 bases lay outside the gene matches. This CDR3 is CASSPGTDPYEQYF. Written as DNA, the CDR3 is TGTGCCAGCAGCCCCGGGACAGACCCCTACGAGCAGTACTTC.

This clonotype occurred many times. The J gene is TRBJ2-4, the V gene TRBV7-2, with D unclear. The V end was cut by 8 bases, the J end by 0 bases, with 11 bases between. The germline CDR1 and CDR2 sequences are SGHTA and FQGNSA. The CDR3 is made up of 14 amino acids. CDR3 loop: CASRMSLAKNIQYF. CDR3 DNA sequence: TGTGCCAGCCGGATGTCACTAGCCAAAAACATTCAGTACTTC. The variable domain in full, with the rest retrieved from reference TRBV7-2 and TRBJ2-4, is GAGVSQSPSNKVTEKGKDVELRCDPISGHTALYWYRQSLGQGLEFLIYFQGNSAPDKSGLPSDRFSAERTGGSVSTLTIQRTQQEDSAVYLCASRMSLAKNIQYFGAGTRLSVL.

This clonotype has a count of ten or more. The rearrangement joins TRBV25-1 to TRBJ1-2; 9 positions match TRBD1. This CDR3 is 13 amino acids long. V dropped 5 bases and J dropped 8; count of bases not matched to a gene: 6. Germline CDR1 and CDR2: MGHDK and SYGVNS. CDR3 DNA: TGTGCCAGCAGTAGGGGGACAGGGTTCGGCTACACCTTC. Its protein is CASSRGTGFGYTF.

This clonotype has ten or more counts. The gene calls are TRBV5-1 and TRBJ1-4; D unresolved. The germline gives CDR1 SGHRS, CDR2 YFSETQ. The length of the CDR3 is 13 residues. V was shortened by 3 bases and J by 5 bases, with 8 bases between the two germline ends. In DNA form, the CDR3 reads TGCGCCAGCAGCTCCGAACGAAATGAAAAACTGTTTTTT. Translating it yields CASSSERNEKLFF.

Ten or more counts support this clonotype. The rearrangement joins TRBV20-1 to TRBJ1-5, with a possible D match to TRBD1 (6 bases). This CDR3 is 17 amino acids long. The germline gives CDR1 DFQATT, CDR2 SNEGSKA (reference sequence). Trimming shortened V by 0 bases and J by 1 base, and 16 bases separated the two germline ends. CDR3 sequence (DNA): TGCAGTGCTAGAGATCGTGCCCCAGGGGCCAGCAATCAGCCCCAGCATTTT. Translating gives CSARDRAPGASNQPQHF.

This clonotype was recorded at least ten times. The J gene is TRBJ2-7, the V gene TRBV20-1, with TRBD1 identical over 9 bases. CDR1 and CDR2 from the germline V gene are DFQATT and SNEGSKA (reference sequence). V lost 3 bases to trimming and J lost 2 bases; unmatched junction nucleotides: 8. This CDR3 is built from 15 residues. CDR3 residues: CSASFLGQGPYEQYF. The CDR3 DNA reads TGCAGTGCTAGCTTTTTGGGACAGGGACCCTACGAGCAGTACTTC.

The J gene is TRBJ1-5, the V gene TRBV20-1, with 7 bases matching TRBD1. V lost 6 bases and J lost 7; bases outside the gene matches: 12. Germline V gene data show CDR1 as DFQATT and CDR2 as SNEGSKA (reference sequence). This CDR3 contains 14 residues. CDR3 in DNA: TGCAGTGCCGTCCTCGGGACAGAGGAACAGCCCCAGCATTTT. Translated: CSAVLGTEEQPQHF.

In its sample, this clonotype was seen many times. In DNA form, the CDR3 reads TGCAGTGCTAGAAGGATAGCGGGCTACGAGCAGTACTTC. Residues: CSARRIAGYEQYF. The chain couples TRBV20-1 to TRBJ2-7, with 7 bases aligning to TRBD2. The ends lost 2 bases at V and 3 bases at J; junction bases unmatched: 4. Germline V gene lookup returns CDR1 DFQATT and CDR2 SNEGSKA (reference sequence). The CDR3 totals 13 residues.

Many counts were recorded for this clonotype. The chain combines TRBV9 with TRBJ2-3, with D perhaps being TRBD1 or TRBD2 (5 bases each). The CDR3 extends over 16 amino acids. V was cut by 4 bases and J by 4 bases, with 19 bases left in between. Germline CDR1 SGDLS, CDR2 YYNGEE. The CDR3 here is CASSFERGGKADTQYF. CDR3 DNA: TGTGCCAGCAGCTTCGAGAGGGGCGGAAAGGCAGATACGCAGTATTTT.

This clonotype was picked up many times. The V gene is TRBV4-2, the J gene TRBJ2-5; D is uncertain. The germline V gene encodes CDR1 LGHNA and CDR2 YNFKEQ. V lost 0 bases, J lost 7 bases, and 9 bases lay in between. The CDR3 is made up of 13 amino acids. The CDR3 sequence is CASSQDVDGTQYF. The CDR3 bases are TGTGCCAGCAGCCAAGATGTCGACGGGACCCAGTACTTC.

As concerns this clonotype: This may stem from a read error, because a much larger clone lies one nucleotide away. The rearrangement links TRBV6-5 to TRBJ2-7; TRBD1 aligns across 8 bases. The germline V gene encodes CDR1 MNHEY and CDR2 SVGAGI. The CDR3 sequence is 12 residues long. CDR3 loop: CASSQDRDEQNF. Here the CDR3 DNA reads TGTGCCAGCAGCCAGGACAGGGACGAGCAGAACTTC.

The chain joins TRBV6-2 or TRBV6-3 to TRBJ2-5; TRBD2 aligns across 8 bases. V dropped 6 bases and J dropped 2; count of bases not matched to a gene: 14. Germline lookup yields CDR1 MNHEY and CDR2 SVGEGT. The CDR3 has 17 residues. This chain's CDR3 is CASSSLQAGALQETQYF. The DNA of the CDR3 is TGTGCCAGCAGCTCTCTCCAAGCGGGAGCCTTGCAAGAGACCCAGTACTTC.

The table lists this clonotype with many counts. The CDR3 DNA sequence: TGTGCCAGCAGCACCCACTACAATGAGCAGTTCTTC. It encodes CASSTHYNEQFF. This rearrangement joins TRBV12-3 or TRBV12-4 to TRBJ2-1; D unresolved. V lost 6 bases and J lost 3, with 6 bases in between. The CDR3 runs to 12 residues.

The rearrangement joins TRBV7-6 to TRBJ2-1, with no clear D. CDR3 length equals 14 residues. The germline gives CDR1 SGHVS, CDR2 FNYEAQ. V lost 1 base and J 8 bases, leaving 12 bases between the germline ends. CDR3 coding DNA: TGTGCCAGCAGCTTAGGAGGTCCCGCGGATGAGCAGTTCTTC. Its protein is CASSLGGPADEQFF.